Listed here are 5 T cell receptor beta chains from one sample, sequenced in a study of T-cell memory formation after mild COVID-19. From the 5' RACE reads, TCRdb called clonotypes with MiXCR, one entry per CDR3 protein. The sample consists of 350,000 or so distinct CDR3 sequences, 13% of them appearing once. Sequencing was performed on PBMCs or a T cell subset sorted from them (not recorded which). Every receptor here comes from a man aged 18 to 29 who had mild COVID-19 (a few samples of this study predate the infection). Cell type and time point are not known.

This clonotype was seen a handful of times. This sequence joins TRBV13 and TRBJ2-5; D is unresolved. V gave up 8 bases and J gave up 6 bases, with 13 bases separating them. The CDR3 extends over 12 amino acids. CDR1 and CDR2 from the germline V gene are PRHDT and FYEKMQ (reference sequence). The CDR3 coding sequence is TGTGCCAGCGGTCTGGGTGGGAAGACCCAGTACTTC. Translated, it gives CASGLGGKTQYF.

This rearrangement joins TRBV29-1 to TRBJ1-2, with 7 bases aligning to TRBD1. Trimming at V came to 6 bases and at J to 4 bases, leaving 2 bases not matched to a gene. This CDR3 contains 11 residues. The germline gives CDR1 SQVTM, CDR2 ANQGSEA. CDR3 in DNA: TGCAGCGTGGGACAGACCTATGGCTACACCTTC. Amino acids: CSVGQTYGYTF.

The CDR3 is CASKTGQLMNTEAFF. CDR3 coding DNA: TGTGCCAGCAAAACGGGACAGCTCATGAACACTGAAGCTTTCTTT. This chain joins TRBV6-5 and TRBJ1-1; 7 bases are shared with TRBD1. CDR3 length equals 15 residues. In germline, CDR1 is MNHEY, CDR2 SVGAGI. Germline trimming cut 7 bases from V and 0 bases from J; bases unmatched to any gene: 8.

The chain combines TRBV4-3 with TRBJ1-1; a possible D gene is TRBD1 (6 bases). V gave up 0 bases and J gave up 7 bases, with 21 bases separating them. The CDR3 covers 17 residues. CDR1 LGHNA and CDR2 YSLEER come from the germline V gene. The CDR3 protein is CASSQDEYRALFGEAFF. As DNA, the CDR3 is TGCGCCAGCAGCCAAGATGAGTACAGGGCTCTTTTCGGTGAAGCTTTCTTT.

This clonotype was observed at least ten times. The rearrangement uses TRBV13 and TRBJ2-2; D not certain. The germline gives CDR1 PRHDT, CDR2 FYEKMQ (reference sequence). Trimming removed 1 base at V and 6 bases at J, with 3 bases between. The CDR3 spans 12 residues. For the CDR3, the DNA is TGTGCCAGCAGCTTAGTCCCCGGGGAGCTGTTTTTT. This encodes CASSLVPGELFF.